This T cell receptor beta chain comes out of a study of vaccination and CD4 T cells after COVID-19 (dated by TCRdb to between 2021 and 2023). For context, the study as a whole: Convalescent patients had a positive SARS-CoV-2 result on nasal swab PCR, and of these patients, nine had mild disease and one had severe disease. Post-COVID blood samples from convalescent patients were collected a median of around 100 days after diagnosis, with a range of 35 to 161 days. Each participant got two doses of either the Pfizer-BioNTech BNT162b2 vaccine (n=8) or the Moderna mRNA-1273 vaccine (n=2). Six males and four females were included in the convalescent cohort, with two Hispanic individuals, seven Caucasians, two Asians and one multiracial person represented. In around nine COVID-19 convalescent patients and a handful of infection-naive healthy vaccine recipients, the spike-specific CD4+ TCR repertoire before mRNA vaccination was compared with the repertoire after mRNA vaccination. Control cultures received a CEFX viral epitope pool as the positive control, an HIV-1 Nef peptide pool as the negative control, or no peptide. Post-vaccine blood samples were collected a median of approximately eleven weeks after the second vaccine dose, ranging from about 12 to 241 days. For three convalescent patients, samples were collected at an early post-vaccination timepoint (day 14) as well as at a late post-vaccination timepoint (days 161 to 241). The cultures were stimulated with overlapping spike peptide pools from SARS-CoV-2 and from the common cold coronaviruses HCoV-NL63, HCoV-OC43 and HCoV-229E.

The paper's findings and limits, for the study overall: Among the post-vaccine SARS-CoV-2-reactive clones in convalescent patients, a median 86.3% showed up only after vaccination, which suggests vaccine-specific priming. An increase in the median number of SARS-CoV-2-reactive clonotypes from approximately 20 after infection to 35 to 40 after vaccination was observed, but the change was not found to be significant. Relatively few convalescent patients were included in the study, and early timepoints after natural infection were not analyzed. Nearly all vaccine-specific clones in convalescent patients (304 of 307) were mono-reactive for SARS-CoV-2 spike rather than cross-reactive with common cold coronaviruses.

Libraries were constructed by PCR. DNA from cultured CD4+ T cells was subjected to TCR sequencing with the Oncomine TCR Beta short-read assay at the Johns Hopkins FTIC core. The QIAamp micro DNA kit was used to extract genomic DNA from the cultured CD4+ T cells. Oncomine TCR Beta libraries made from cultured CD4+ T cells were pooled using unique dual indexes and sequenced on an Illumina iSeq 100. Regarding the original processing steps: Non-productive sequences were removed, and CDR3s that did not start with C, did not end with F or W, or were shorter than 7 amino acids were discarded. Antigen-specific clonotypes were identified using the MANAFEST web application through comparison of peptide-stimulated wells with reference and other culture wells. For a clone to be called positive, the clone needed an FDR below 0.05, an odds ratio above 5, and a productive frequency above 0.1% in at least two of three replicate wells. Cross-reactive clonotypes were defined as significantly expanded in both SARS-CoV-2 spike wells and at least one common cold coronavirus spike condition. Levenshtein distances (stringdist) and unrooted phylogenetic trees (ape) in R version 3.6.1 were used to assess CDR3 homology. TCRdb redid the processing of the public reads, applying fastp at Q25 and MiXCR, and retained in-frame beta chains. Records with the same CDR3 protein are collapsed into one entry carrying the most frequent genes and DNA. TCRdb's processing, not the authors' own work, is the source of the V and J calls. Here the sample has about 22,000 distinct CDR3 sequences; 35% to 45% occur a single time. The biggest ten clones account for roughly 29% of the sample.

In regard to this clonotype: Its antigen remains undetermined. There are no base qualities to consult, and no much larger clone falls within one base.

Interpreted using the paper, the time point label stands for: late sampling 161 to 241 days after vaccination in a few convalescent patients. Reading the label with the study, this specimen's treatment or condition is: approximately 9-day PBMC culture with coronavirus spike peptide pools or control peptides (ViraFEST assay). The ViraFEST assay, used in the study, expanded antigen-specific T cells with peptide pools and then identified the expanded clonotypes through TCR sequencing. The convalescent patients' positive SARS-CoV-2 PCR tests fell between March and December 2020, which was before the Alpha, Beta and Delta variants emerged in the United States. PBMCs were cultured at roughly 1.8 million per well in IMDM supplemented with approximately 5% human AB serum and around 10 IU/ml IL-2, with approximately 9.2 ug/ml peptide pools added. Half of the culture medium was replaced with fresh IL-2-containing medium on days 3 and 7. After around 10 days of culture, CD4+ T cells were isolated by negative selection with the EasySep CD4+ T cell isolation kit. Ficoll-Paque Plus gradient centrifugation was used to isolate PBMCs from whole blood, and the isolated PBMCs were then either used fresh or cryopreserved at -140C. In general, triplicate wells were set up for every culture condition.

This clonotype originated in a human donor who had recovered from COVID-19. The material sequenced was CD4+ T cells from blood, cultured in vitro, taken about 7 months after SARS-CoV-2 vaccination.

The DNA is TGTGCCACCAGCAGAGATACGACTACCTACAATGAGCAGTTCTTC. Translated, this gives CATSRDTTTYNEQFF. The sequence joins TRBV15 to TRBJ2-1; D gene: possibly TRBD2, on 5 matching bases. As encoded in the germline V gene (reference sequence), CDR1 is LNHNV while CDR2 is YYDKDF. The junction carries 8 bases between V and J, which are trimmed by 0 bases and 2 bases respectively. The CDR3 has 15 amino acids, counting the end cysteine and phenylalanine. The retained sequence is limited to the CDR3, 45 bases, with the frame set at the first base.